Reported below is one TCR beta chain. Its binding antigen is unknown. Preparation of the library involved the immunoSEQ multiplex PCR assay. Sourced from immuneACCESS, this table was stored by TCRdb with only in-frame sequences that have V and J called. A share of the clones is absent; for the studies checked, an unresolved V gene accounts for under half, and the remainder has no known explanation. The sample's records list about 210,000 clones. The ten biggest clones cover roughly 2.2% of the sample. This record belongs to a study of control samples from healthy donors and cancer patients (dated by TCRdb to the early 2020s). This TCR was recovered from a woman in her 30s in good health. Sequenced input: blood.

The CDR3 here reads CASSIGNSPLHF. The nucleotide sequence reads TGTGCCAGTAGTATAGGGAATTCACCCCTCCACTTT. The rearrangement combines TRBV19 with TRBJ1-6, with an unclear D gene assignment. Inclusive of the bounding cysteine and phenylalanine, the CDR3 is 12 residues long. Only CDR3 DNA is held: 36 bases, read in frame from base 1. In the germline V gene (reference sequence), CDR1 corresponds to LNHDA and CDR2 to SQIVND. V loses 1 base of germline sequence and J loses 7 bases, and the interval between the two ends is 2 bases.